This section outlines one T cell receptor beta chain sequence together with its context. Data came from immunoSEQ multiplex PCR; TCRdb stores just in-frame clones and leaves some out. The repertoire holds a few hundred thousand clones, with around 80% as singletons. This CDR3 has 15 residues. J gave up 8 bases and V 4 bases, and 8 bases lay outside the gene matches. From germline, CDR1 is KGHDR and CDR2 SFDVKD. This entry belongs to a study of blood T cell repertoires in COVID-19. Study overall: The United States, Italy and Spain provided the acute and convalescent COVID-19 samples. T cells, B-cell-depleted T cells, or PBMCs supplied cDNA or gDNA.

The source of this sequence is a woman aged 45-65 years with acute or convalescent COVID-19. This chain links TRBV24-1 with TRBJ2-1; 9 positions match TRBD2. Sequencing was performed on peripheral blood. Here the CDR3 reads CATSDPGLARYEQFF. For the CDR3, the DNA is TGTGCCACCAGTGACCCGGGACTAGCAAGGTATGAGCAGTTCTTC.